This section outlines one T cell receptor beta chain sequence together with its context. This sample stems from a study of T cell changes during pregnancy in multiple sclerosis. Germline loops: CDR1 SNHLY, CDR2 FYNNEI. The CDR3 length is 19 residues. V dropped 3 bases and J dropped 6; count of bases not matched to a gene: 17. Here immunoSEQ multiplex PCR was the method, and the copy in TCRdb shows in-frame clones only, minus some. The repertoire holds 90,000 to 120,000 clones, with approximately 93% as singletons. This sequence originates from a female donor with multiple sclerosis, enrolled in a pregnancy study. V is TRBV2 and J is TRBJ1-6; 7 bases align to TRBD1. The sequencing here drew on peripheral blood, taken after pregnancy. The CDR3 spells CASSDSRANRGRLNSPLHF. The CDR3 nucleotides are TGTGCCAGCAGTGACAGTCGGGCCAACAGGGGCCGTCTTAATTCACCCCTCCACTTT.